This TCR beta chain was sequenced during a study of cytomegalovirus exposure and HLA in healthy donors (dated by TCRdb to the late 2010s). Background on the whole study: An earlier analysis of under 600 of the donors reported about 250 Gb of sequence data and 117 million unique TCR beta sequences from some 180 million T cells. An early release covering roughly 640 HLA-typed donors comprised about 310 gigabases of sequencing data and roughly 86 million unique TCR sequences. Among the roughly 400 genotyped donors, roughly 80% belonged to the genetic ancestry cluster associated with self-reported Caucasian donors. The study aimed to test whether cataloging public T cell receptors could reveal signatures of past pathogen exposure. The T cell repertoires of 666 subjects were profiled by immunosequencing and related to cytomegalovirus serostatus. Along with the roughly 710-subject first cohort, a separate validation cohort of 120 different subjects was used. To predict cytomegalovirus infection status, the study brought together high-throughput TCR immunosequencing, statistical association of individual TCRs with disease status, and machine learning. A later analysis re-analyzed previously published TCR beta repertoires from 666 donors and added high-resolution HLA genotyping to study TCR occurrence patterns. In the later analysis, no new phenotypic data were used to find candidate immune exposures; instead, reliance was placed on TCR beta sequences and their occurrence across donors. In an earlier analysis of 550 to 700 of the donors, high-throughput TCR beta sequencing was used to judge whether each TCR beta V gene segment behaved as functional or pseudogenic. Donor age, sex, ethnicity and CMV serostatus were compiled together with the repertoire data. A later genetic analysis used genome-wide SNP genotypes for about three fifths of the 666 donors, treating that subset as a discovery cohort. Every discovery cohort repertoire had been produced on one sequencing platform. HLA typing included class I and class II loci at four-digit resolution. The number of donors typed differed by locus, with about 629-630 for A, B, C, DRB1 and DQB1, roughly 520 for DQA1, 600 to 610 for DPA1, and some 440 for DPB1. Roughly 5 DR-DQ haplotypes were handled as single units for association and clustering, since linkage in the cohort was strong. Among some 400 genotyped donors of the cohort, an average of 235,054 unique TCR beta nucleotide sequences were sequenced per donor, roughly a sixth of them non-productive.

Receptors were amplified or captured by the immunoSEQ multiplex PCR assay. A mixture of 60 forward primers for TCR Vbeta segments and 13 reverse primers for TCR Jbeta segments was used in the multiplex PCR. The CDR3 region of rearranged TCR beta genes was amplified from genomic DNA with a multiplex PCR assay. On the Illumina HiSeq System, the amplified TCR beta libraries were sequenced as 87-base-pair reads. From the authors' description of their analysis: A later analysis counted some 74 million unique TCR beta chains across the 650 to 800 repertoires, and around 9.9 million of these chains were shared by at least two donors. To remove PCR and sequencing errors, raw reads were error-corrected and collapsed into unique sequences using a nearest-neighbor algorithm that merged closely related sequences. V, D and J gene segments were assigned by aligning CDR3 sequences to IMGT reference sequences. Each retained sequence needed at least a six-nucleotide match to both a V gene segment and a J gene segment. A rearrangement was called productive if the CDR3 had no stop codons and remained in frame with V and J, and every other rearrangement was called non-productive. CDR3 was defined by IMGT convention, running from the second conserved V-encoded cysteine to the conserved J-encoded phenylalanine. In an earlier analysis of approximately 500 of the donors, sequences lacking an unambiguous match to a single V gene segment were excluded. An earlier analysis of approximately 590 of the donors classified V segments as functional when productive rearrangements were above 56.7% and as segregating when the standard deviation between donors was above 5%. To diagnose cytomegalovirus status from the catalog of TCR beta chain sequences, a statistical classification framework was built. A later analysis assigned V and J genes by comparing TCR nucleotide sequences with IMGT/GENE-DB human TR gene sequences. In a later analysis, CDR3 sequences and most-parsimonious VDJ recombination scenarios were assigned using the TCRdist pipeline. In a later analysis, every TCR beta chain was defined by the combination of its CDR3 amino acid sequence and its V-gene family, and reads without a unique V-gene family were dropped. A later analysis removed 550 to 700 highly shared, low-generation-probability nucleotide sequences to deal with suspected cross-contamination and a sequencing artifact. A later analysis calculated a clonal expansion index for each public chain from normalized within-repertoire ranks of inferred template counts. Generation probabilities in a later analysis came from a VDJ recombination model fitted to out-of-frame rearrangements, and those results were checked against IGoR. In a later analysis, TCR-TCR, TCR-HLA and TCR-CMV co-occurrence was scored with hypergeometric tests, and a repertoire-size bias correction was applied to TCR pairs. In a later analysis, false discovery rates were estimated by permuting HLA or CMV assignments 20 times. In a later analysis, co-occurring TCRs were grouped using DBSCAN, with TCRdist sequence similarity added in when clustering inside HLA-allele-positive subsets. Co-occurrence clustering excluded repertoires with fewer than 30,000 or more than 120,000 public chains, plus five with anomalous nucleotide sharing. Held by TCRdb, this immuneACCESS table contains in-frame sequences only and omits some clones. Under half of the omission traces to an unresolved V gene where checked; the cause of the rest is unknown. Clone size and the V and J calls come from that table; the DNA yielded D and trimming. For this sample there are around 260,000 clones; roughly 80% appear just once. The ten largest clones take up more than 0.3% of the sample.

The CDR3 runs 16 amino acids, cysteine and phenylalanine included. The entry retains the CDR3 DNA only, 48 bases that are in frame from base 1. Here V drops 8 bases and J drops 2 bases, and the junction holds 6 bases not matched to any gene. In the germline V gene, CDR1 corresponds to ENHRY and CDR2 to SYGVKD. In its sample, this clone was seen once. It has no known antigen specificity. No base quality information exists; no much larger clone differs at one position. In total, roughly 710 healthy bone marrow donors made up the cohort. At the time of sampling, all cohort members were nominally healthy, though unrecorded immune exposures were likely present. The donor was CMV seronegative and was included in the group of several hundred seronegative cohort members. Each donor provided a peripheral blood sample, and peripheral blood mononuclear cells were used for TCR beta sequencing. Genomic DNA was extracted from the blood cell samples with the Qiagen DNeasy Blood Extraction Kit.

On the study overall, not on this receptor specifically: The only immune exposure information available for the cohort was CMV serostatus. Because the 87-base-pair reads could not distinguish some IMGT-functional V segments, including TRBV6-2 and TRBV6-3, those segments were excluded. Roughly uniform sequencing depth across donors was assumed in presence/absence analyses, although this assumption may not hold. While some public TCRs were present in many individuals, most TCR sequences turned up only very rarely across donors. A few of the identified cytomegalovirus-associated TCR beta chains were confirmed in vitro to be specific for cytomegalovirus antigens. According to a later analysis, parvovirus B19, influenza, CMV and Epstein-Barr virus appeared linked to several top co-occurrence clusters. A further reported finding was that TCR beta sequences accurately predicted the HLA-A and HLA-B alleles for most subjects in the first cohort. The classifier was reported to diagnose cytomegalovirus status with high specificity and sensitivity in both the original cohort and the validation cohort. The earlier analysis of about 600 of the donors excluded some 15 rarely observed V segments, including chromosome 9 orphons, because counts were too low. A group of highly shared sequence variants was considered likely to be a technical artifact of the sequencing pipeline. In a later analysis, most CMV-associated TCR beta chains were found to appear HLA-restricted, with HLA associations seemingly driven largely by CMV exposure. The study gave a list of 150 to 200 TCR beta chains associated with cytomegalovirus. Compared with the 666-donor mean, donors in an Asian-associated ancestry cluster had fewer N-insertions in productive TCRs, according to a later genetic analysis. In a later analysis, the rate of TCR association differed among HLA loci, with DRB1 alleles having the most associated TCRs and HLA-C alleles having the fewest. In a later analysis, HLA-associated TCR beta chains showed more clonal expansion and lower generation probabilities than non-associated chains that were equally common. Only TCR beta chains were sequenced in this cohort, and the absence of alpha or paired-chain data limited detectable features. HLA typing was unavailable for some donors at each locus, so association tests used only the typed subset. A later genetic analysis associated a missense DCLRE1C variant with V-gene and J-gene trimming of TCR beta chains, and an independent cohort replicated the association. When HLA alleles, especially DR and DQ, strongly co-occurred, TCR associations were difficult to assign to individual alleles. It was suggested by the authors that the approach could potentially be generalized to other disease states and immunological phenotypes. Broadly in line with IMGT annotations, most TCR beta V segments showed up in productive rearrangements about 90% or about 30% of the time in an earlier analysis of several hundred of the donors. Correlated functional status among segregating V segments might be attributable to linkage disequilibrium, but an unknown experimental factor could not be ruled out. In a later analysis, over 15,000 TCR beta sequences were associated with specific HLA alleles at a false discovery rate of 0.05.

The chain joins TRBV10-3 to TRBJ2-7; 16 bases in between match TRBD2. The clonotype originates from a girl aged 2-10 years in good health and CMV-seronegative. Specimen: PBMCs. This receptor has the CDR3 CAIGEGLAGGPYEQYF. The DNA is as follows: TGTGCCATCGGAGAGGGACTAGCGGGAGGGCCCTACGAGCAGTACTTC.